Sequencing of this T cell receptor beta chain was carried out in a study of blood T cell repertoires in COVID-19. Study processing details: Estimated nucleated cell counts came from reference gene primer amplification. Here immunoSEQ multiplex PCR was the method, and the copy in TCRdb shows in-frame clones only, minus some. From that table come the V and J calls and clone size; the DNA was used to work out D and trimming. The sample holds approximately 300,000 clones, roughly 87% seen once. Trimming left V 4 bases short and J 4 bases short, with 16 bases between. The V gene's germline CDR1 is MDHEN and CDR2 SYDVKM. The CDR3 consists of 15 residues.

This clonotype was obtained from a man aged 45-65 years with active or convalescent COVID-19. Sequenced material: peripheral blood. J is TRBJ1-1 and V is TRBV28; a possible D gene is TRBD1 (6 bases). The CDR3 protein is CASSSTGGGSTEAFF. The CDR3 DNA reads TGTGCCAGCAGTTCGACAGGAGGCGGGAGCACTGAAGCTTTCTTT.